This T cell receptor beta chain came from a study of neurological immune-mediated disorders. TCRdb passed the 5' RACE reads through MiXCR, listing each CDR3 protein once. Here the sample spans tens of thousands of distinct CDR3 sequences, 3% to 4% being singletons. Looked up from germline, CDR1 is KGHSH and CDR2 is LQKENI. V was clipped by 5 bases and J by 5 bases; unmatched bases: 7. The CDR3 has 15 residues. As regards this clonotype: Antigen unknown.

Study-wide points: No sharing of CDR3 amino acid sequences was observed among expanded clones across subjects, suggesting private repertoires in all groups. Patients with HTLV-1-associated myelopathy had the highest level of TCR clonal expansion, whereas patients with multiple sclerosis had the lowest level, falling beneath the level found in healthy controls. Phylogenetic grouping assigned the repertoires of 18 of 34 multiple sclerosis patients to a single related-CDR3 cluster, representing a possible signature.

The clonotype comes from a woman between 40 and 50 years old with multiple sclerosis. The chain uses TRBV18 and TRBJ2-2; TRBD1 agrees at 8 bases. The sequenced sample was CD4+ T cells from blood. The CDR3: CASSTGQGRTGELFF. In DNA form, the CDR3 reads TGTGCCAGCTCAACCGGACAGGGCCGGACCGGGGAGCTGTTTTTT.